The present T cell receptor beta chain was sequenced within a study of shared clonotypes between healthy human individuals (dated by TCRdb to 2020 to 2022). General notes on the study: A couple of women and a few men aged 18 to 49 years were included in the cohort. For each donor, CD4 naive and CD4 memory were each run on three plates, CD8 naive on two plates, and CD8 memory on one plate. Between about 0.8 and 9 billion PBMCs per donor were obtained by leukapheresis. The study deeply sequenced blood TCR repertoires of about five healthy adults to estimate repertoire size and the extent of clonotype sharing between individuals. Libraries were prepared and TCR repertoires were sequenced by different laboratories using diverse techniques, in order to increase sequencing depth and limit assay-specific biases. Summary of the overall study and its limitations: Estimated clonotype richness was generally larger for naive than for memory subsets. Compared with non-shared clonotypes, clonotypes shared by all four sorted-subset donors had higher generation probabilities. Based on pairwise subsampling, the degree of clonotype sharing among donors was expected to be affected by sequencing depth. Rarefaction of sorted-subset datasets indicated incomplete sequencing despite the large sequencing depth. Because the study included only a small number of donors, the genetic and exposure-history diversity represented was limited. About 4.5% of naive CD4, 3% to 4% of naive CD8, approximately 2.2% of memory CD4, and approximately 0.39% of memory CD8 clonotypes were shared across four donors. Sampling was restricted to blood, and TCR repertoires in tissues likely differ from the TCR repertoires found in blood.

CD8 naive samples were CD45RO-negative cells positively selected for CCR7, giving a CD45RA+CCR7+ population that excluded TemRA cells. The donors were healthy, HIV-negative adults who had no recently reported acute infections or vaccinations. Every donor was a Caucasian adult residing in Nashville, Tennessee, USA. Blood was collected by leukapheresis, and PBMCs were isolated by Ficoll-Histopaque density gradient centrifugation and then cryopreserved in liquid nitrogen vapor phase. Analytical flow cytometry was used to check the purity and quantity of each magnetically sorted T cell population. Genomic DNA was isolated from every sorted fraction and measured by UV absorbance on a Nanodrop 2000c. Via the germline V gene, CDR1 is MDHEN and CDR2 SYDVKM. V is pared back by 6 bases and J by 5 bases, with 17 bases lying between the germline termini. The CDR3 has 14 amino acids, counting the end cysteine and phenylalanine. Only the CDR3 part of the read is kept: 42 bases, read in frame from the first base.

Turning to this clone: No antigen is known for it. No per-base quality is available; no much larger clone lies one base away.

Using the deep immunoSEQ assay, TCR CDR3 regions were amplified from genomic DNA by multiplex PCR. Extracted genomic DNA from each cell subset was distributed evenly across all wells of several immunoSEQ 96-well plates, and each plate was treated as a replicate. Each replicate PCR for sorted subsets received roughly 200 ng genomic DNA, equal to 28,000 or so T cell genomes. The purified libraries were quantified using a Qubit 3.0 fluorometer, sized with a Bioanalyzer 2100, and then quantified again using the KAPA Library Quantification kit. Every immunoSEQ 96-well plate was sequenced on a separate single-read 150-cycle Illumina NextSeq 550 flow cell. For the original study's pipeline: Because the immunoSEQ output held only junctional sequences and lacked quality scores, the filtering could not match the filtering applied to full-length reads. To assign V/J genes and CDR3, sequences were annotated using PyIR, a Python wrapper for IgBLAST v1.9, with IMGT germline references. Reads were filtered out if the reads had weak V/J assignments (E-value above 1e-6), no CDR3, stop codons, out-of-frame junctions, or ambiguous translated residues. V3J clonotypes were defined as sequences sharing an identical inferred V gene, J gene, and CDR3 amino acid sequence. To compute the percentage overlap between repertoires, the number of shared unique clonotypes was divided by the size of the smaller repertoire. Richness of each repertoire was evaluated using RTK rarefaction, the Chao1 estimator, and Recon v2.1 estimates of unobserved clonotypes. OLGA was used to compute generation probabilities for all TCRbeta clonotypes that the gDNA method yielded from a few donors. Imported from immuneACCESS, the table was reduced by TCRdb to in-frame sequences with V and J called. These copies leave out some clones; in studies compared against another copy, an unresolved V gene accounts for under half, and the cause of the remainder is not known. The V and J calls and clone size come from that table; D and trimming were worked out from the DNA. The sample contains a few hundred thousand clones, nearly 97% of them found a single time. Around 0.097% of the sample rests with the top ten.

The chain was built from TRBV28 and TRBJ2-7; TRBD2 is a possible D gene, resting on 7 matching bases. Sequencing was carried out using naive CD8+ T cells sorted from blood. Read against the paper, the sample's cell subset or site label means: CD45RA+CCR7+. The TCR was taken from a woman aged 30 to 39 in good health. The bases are TGTGCCAGCAGCCGCCAGAGAGGGGGGGACGAGCAGTACTTC. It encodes CASSRQRGGDEQYF.